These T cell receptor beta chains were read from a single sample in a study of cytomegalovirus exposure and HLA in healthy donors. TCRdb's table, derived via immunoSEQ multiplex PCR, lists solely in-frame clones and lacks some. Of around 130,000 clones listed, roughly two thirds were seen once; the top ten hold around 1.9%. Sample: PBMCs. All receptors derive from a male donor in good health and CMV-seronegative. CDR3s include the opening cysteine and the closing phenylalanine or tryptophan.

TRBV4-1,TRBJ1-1,CASSRLTGDTEAFF
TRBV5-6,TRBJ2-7,CASSYGTGKFNEQYF
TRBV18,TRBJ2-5,CASSPPSEETQYF
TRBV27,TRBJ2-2,CASSPPGRVTGELFF
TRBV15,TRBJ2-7,CATSNNRDEQYF
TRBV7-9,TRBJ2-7,CASSLYYEQYF
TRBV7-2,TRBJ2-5,CASSLVTNKRETQYF
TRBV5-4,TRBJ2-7,CASSRTGRSSYEQYF
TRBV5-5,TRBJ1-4,CASSSKDIPFEKLFF
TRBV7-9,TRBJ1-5,CASSLTGGNQPQHF
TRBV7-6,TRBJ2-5,CASSLGGQEGTQYF
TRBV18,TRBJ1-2,CASSPDRANYGYTF
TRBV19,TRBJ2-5,CASSPRGETQYF
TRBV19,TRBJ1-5,CASSTTGGSGQPQHF
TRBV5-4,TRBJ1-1,CASRPLGTGVTEAFF
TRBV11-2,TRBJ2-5,CASRKRGIDQETQYF
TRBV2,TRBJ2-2,CASSFGNTGELFF
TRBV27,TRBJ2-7,CASSLGTGGSYEQYF
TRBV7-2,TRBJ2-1,CASSPGGASYNEQFF
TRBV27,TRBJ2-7,CASSLQGPGASYEQYF
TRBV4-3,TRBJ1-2,CASSQEVGDKGYGYTF
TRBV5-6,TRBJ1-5,CASSLGAGAVNQPQHF
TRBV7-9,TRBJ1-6,CASVGQGASPLHF
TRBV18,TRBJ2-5,CASSPGQVVLEETQYF
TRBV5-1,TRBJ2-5,CASSFSQGAGETQYF
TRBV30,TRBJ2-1,CAWSGGDYNEQFF
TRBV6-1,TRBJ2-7,CASSSGHPYEQYF
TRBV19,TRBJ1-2,CASSIVGQLNYGYTF
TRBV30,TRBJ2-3,CAWRKGLAGTDTQYF
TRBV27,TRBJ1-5,CASSSQGAQPQHF
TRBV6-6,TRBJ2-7,CASTPGISGDEQYF
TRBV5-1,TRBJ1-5,CASSLQGGNQPQHF
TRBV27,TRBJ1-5,CASSLGRPYSNQPQHF
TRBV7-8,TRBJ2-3,CASSPVADTQYF
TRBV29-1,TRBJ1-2,CSVYGGTVDYGYTF
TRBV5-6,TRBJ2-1,CASSLGTAFNEQFF
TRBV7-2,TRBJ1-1,CASSRLQDRGGEAFF
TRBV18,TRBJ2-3,CASSLWTRGDTDTQYF
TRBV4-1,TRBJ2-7,CASSPTDRLTYEQYF
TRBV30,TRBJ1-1,CAWTTGGEAFF
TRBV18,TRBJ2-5,CASSLDGQETQYF
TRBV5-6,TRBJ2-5,CASSRGYNRGTQYF
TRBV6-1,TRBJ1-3,CASSEAPDKRNTIYF
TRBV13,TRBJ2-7,CASSSSDRRFEQYF
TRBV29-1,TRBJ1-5,CSAVTGDNQPQHF
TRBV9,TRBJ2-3,CASSADGGQANTQYF
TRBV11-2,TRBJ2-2,CASGESGAGELFF
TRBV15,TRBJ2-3,CATSTQERYTQYF
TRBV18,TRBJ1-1,CASSPRPTGFNTEAFF
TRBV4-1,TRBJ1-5,CASSQGGGSQHF
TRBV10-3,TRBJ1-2,CAISGPQGLANYGYTF
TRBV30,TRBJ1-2,CAWIGDPLIRLYGYTF
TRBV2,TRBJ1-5,CASSEGAFGNQPQHF
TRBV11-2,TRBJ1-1,CASSSYAVNTEAFF
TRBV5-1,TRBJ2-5,CASSQTPLGQGETQYF
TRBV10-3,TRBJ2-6,CAIREGGPGANVLTF
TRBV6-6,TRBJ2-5,CASSYSSGGLSETQYF
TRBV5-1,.,CASSYRGVGAYEQYF
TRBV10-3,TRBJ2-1,CAIRPPGNNEQFF